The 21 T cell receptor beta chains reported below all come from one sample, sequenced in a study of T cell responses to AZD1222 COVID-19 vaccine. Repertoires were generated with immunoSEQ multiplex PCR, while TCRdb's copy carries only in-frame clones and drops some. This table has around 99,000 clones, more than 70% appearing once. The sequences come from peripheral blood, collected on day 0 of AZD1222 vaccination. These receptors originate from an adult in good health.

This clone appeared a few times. CDR3 in amino acids: CASSPNGGSGETQYF. The DNA for the CDR3 is TGCGCCAGCAGCCCAAACGGGGGTTCGGGCGAGACCCAGTACTTC. This chain uses TRBV5-1 with TRBJ2-5; the D gene is possibly TRBD2 (6 bases). The CDR3 sequence is 15 residues long. Per the germline V gene, CDR1 is SGHRS and CDR2 is YFSETQ. Trimming stripped 4 bases from V and 5 bases from J, with 18 bases between.

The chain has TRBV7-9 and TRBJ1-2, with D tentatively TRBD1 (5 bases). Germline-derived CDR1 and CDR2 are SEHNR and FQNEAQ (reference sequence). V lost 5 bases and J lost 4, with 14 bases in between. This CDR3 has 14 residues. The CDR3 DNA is TGTGCCAGCAGCCCCCAGATGGGGGGCTATGGCTACACCTTC. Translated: CASSPQMGGYGYTF. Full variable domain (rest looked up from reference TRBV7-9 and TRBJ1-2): DTGVSQNPRHKITKRGQNVTFRCDPISEHNRLYWYRQTLGQGPEFLTYFQNEAQLEKSRLLSDRFSAERPKGSFSTLEIQRTEQGDSAMYLCASSPQMGGYGYTFGSGTRLTVV.

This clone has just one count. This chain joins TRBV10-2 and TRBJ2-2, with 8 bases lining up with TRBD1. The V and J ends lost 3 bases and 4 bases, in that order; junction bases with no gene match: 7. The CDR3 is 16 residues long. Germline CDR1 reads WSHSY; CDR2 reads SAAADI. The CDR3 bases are TGCGCCAGCAGTGATCGGACAGGGAGTCCCACCGGGGAGCTGTTTTTT. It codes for CASSDRTGSPTGELFF.

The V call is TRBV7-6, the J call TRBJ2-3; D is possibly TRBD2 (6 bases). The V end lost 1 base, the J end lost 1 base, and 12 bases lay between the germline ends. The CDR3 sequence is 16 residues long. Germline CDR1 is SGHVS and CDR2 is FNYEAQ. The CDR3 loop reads CASSLGGQRGTDTQYF. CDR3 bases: TGTGCCAGCAGCTTAGGCGGTCAGCGGGGCACAGATACGCAGTATTTT.

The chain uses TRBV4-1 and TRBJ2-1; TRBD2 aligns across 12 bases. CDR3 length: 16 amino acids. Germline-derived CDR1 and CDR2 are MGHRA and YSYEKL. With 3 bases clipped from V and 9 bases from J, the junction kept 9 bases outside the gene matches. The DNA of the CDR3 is TGCGCCAGCAGCCAGGCGGCTAGCGGGAGGGTAGTTGAGCAGTTCTTC. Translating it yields CASSQAASGRVVEQFF.

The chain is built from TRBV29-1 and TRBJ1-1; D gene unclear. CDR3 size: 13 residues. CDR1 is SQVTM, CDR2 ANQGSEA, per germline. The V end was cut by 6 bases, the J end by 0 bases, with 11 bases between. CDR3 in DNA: TGCAGCGTCTCACAGAGAATGAACACTGAAGCTTTCTTT. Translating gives CSVSQRMNTEAFF. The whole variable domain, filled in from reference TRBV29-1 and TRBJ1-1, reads SAVISQKPSRDICQRGTSLTIQCQVDSQVTMMFWYRQQPGQSLTLIATANQGSEATYESGFVIDKFPISRPNLTFSTLTVSNMSPEDSSIYLCSVSQRMNTEAFFGQGTRLTVV.

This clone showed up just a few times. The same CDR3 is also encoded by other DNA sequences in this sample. The CDR3 is CAISESSGNTIYF. In DNA form, the CDR3 reads TGTGCCATCAGTGAGTCATCTGGAAACACCATATATTTT. J is TRBJ1-3 and V is TRBV10-3, with D unresolved. CDR3 size: 13 residues. Trimming removed 0 bases from V and 1 base from J, with 1 base in between. Germline V gene data show CDR1 as ENHRY and CDR2 as SYGVKD.

In DNA, the CDR3 is TGTGCCAGCAGACACAGGGGAAGGGGGCCCGGCGACGGCTACACCTTC. This encodes CASRHRGRGPGDGYTF. The chain combines TRBV3-1 (or the pseudogene TRBV3-2) with TRBJ1-2; TRBD1 matches at 7 bases. CDR1 LGHDT and CDR2 YNNKEL come from the germline V gene (reference sequence). There are 16 residues in the CDR3. The ends lost 6 bases at V and 8 bases at J; junction bases unmatched: 18.

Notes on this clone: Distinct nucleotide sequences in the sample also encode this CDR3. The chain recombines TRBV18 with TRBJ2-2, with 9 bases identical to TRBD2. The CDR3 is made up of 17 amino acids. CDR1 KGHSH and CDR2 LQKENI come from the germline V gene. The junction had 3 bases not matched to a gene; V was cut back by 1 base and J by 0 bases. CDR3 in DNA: TGTGCCAGCTCACCACGGGCTAGCGGGGCGAACACCGGGGAGCTGTTTTTT. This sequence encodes CASSPRASGANTGELFF.

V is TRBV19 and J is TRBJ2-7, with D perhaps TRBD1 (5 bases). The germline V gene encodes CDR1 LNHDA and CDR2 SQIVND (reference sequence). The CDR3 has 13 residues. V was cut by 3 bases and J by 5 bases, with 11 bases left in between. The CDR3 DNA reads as TGTGCCAGTAGTATCCCCAGGGCCCACGAGCAGTACTTC. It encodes CASSIPRAHEQYF. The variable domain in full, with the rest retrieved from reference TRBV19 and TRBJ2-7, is DGGITQSPKYLFRKEGQNVTLSCEQNLNHDAMYWYRQDPGQGLRLIYYSQIVNDFQKGDIAEGYSVSREKKESFPLTVTSAQKNPTAFYLCASSIPRAHEQYFGPGTRLTVT.

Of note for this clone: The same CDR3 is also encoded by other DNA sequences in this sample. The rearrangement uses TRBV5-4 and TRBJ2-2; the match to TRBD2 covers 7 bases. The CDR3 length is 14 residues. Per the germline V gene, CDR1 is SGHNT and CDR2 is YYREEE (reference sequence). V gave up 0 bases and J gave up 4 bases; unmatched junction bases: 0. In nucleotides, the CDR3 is TGTGCCAGCAGCTTGGTAGCGGGCACCGGGGAGCTGTTTTTT. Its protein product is CASSLVAGTGELFF.

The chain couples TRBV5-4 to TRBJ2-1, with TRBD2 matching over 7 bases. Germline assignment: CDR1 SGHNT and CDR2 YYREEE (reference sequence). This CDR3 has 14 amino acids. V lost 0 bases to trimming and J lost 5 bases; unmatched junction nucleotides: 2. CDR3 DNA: TGTGCCAGCAGCTTGGGAGGGACTAACAATGAGCAGTTCTTC. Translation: CASSLGGTNNEQFF.

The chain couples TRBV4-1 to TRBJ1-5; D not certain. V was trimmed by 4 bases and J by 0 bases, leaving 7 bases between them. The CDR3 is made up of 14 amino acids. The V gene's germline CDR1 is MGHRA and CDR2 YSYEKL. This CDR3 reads CASSLQDSNQPQHF. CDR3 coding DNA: TGCGCCAGCAGCCTCCAGGATAGCAATCAGCCCCAGCATTTT.

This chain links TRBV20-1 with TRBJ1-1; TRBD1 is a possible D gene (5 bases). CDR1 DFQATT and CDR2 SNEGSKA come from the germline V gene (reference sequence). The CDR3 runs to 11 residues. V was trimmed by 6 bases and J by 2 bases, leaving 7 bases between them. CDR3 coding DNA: TGCAGTGCGAGGGGTAACACTGAAGCTTTCTTT. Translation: CSARGNTEAFF.

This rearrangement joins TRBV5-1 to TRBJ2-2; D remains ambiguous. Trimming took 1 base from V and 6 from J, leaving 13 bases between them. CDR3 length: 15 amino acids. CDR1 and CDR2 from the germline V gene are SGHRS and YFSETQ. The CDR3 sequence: CASSLIQFKSGELFF. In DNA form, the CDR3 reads TGCGCCAGCAGCTTGATACAGTTTAAGTCCGGGGAGCTGTTTTTT.

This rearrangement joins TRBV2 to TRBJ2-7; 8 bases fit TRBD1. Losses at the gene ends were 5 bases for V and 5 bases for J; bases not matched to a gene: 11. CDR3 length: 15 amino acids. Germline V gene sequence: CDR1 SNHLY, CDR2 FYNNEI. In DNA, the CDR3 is TGTGCCAGCAGTCGACCTCAGACAGGGGAAGACGAGCAGTACGTC. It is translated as CASSRPQTGEDEQYV.

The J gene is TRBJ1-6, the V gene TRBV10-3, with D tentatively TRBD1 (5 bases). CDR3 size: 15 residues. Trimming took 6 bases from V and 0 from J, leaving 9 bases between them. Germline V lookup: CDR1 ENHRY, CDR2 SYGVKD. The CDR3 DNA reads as TGTGCCATCAGCTCTGACAGCTCCTATAATTCACCCCTCCACTTT. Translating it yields CAISSDSSYNSPLHF.

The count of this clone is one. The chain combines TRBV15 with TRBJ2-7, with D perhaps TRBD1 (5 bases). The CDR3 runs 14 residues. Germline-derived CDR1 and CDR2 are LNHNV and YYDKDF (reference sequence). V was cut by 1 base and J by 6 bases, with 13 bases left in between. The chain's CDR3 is CATSRGGQGGEQYF. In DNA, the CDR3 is TGTGCCACCAGCAGAGGCGGCCAGGGCGGCGAGCAGTACTTC.

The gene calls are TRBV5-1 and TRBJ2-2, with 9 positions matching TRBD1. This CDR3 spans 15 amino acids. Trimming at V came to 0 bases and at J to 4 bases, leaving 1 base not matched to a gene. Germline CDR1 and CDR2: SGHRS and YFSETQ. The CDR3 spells CASSLDRGPTGELFF. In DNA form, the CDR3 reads TGCGCCAGCAGCTTGGACAGGGGGCCCACCGGGGAGCTGTTTTTT.

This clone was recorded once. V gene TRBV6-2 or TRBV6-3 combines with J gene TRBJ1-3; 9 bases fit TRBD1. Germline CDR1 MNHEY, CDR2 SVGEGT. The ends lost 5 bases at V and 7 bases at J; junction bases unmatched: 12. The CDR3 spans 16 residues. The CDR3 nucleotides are TGTGCCAGCAGTAGACAGGGGGACCTCCGGGGGAACACCATATATTTT. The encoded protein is CASSRQGDLRGNTIYF.

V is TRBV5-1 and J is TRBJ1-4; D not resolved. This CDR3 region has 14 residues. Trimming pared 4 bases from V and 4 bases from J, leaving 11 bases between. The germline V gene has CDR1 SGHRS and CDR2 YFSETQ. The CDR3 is CASSNGRLNEKLFF. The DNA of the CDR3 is TGCGCCAGCAGCAACGGACGTCTTAATGAAAAACTGTTTTTT.